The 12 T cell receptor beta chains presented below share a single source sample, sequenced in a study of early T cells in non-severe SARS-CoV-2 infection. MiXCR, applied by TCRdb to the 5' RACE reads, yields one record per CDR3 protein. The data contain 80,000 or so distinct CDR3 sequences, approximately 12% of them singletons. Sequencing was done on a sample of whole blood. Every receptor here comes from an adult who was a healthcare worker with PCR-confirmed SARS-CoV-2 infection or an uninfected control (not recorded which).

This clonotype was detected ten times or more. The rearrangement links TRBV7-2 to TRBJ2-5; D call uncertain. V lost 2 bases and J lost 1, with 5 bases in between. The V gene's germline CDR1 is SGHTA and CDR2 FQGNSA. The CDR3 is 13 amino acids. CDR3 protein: CASSLSVQETQYF. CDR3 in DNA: TGTGCCAGCAGCTTATCGGTCCAAGAGACCCAGTACTTC.

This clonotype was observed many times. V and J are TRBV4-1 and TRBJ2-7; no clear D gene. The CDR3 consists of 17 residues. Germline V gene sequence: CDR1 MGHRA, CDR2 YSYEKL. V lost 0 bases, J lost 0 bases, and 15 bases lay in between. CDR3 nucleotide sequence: TGCGCCAGCAGCCAAGAAGATCGGCCGAGCCCCTCCTACGAGCAGTACTTC. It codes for CASSQEDRPSPSYEQYF.

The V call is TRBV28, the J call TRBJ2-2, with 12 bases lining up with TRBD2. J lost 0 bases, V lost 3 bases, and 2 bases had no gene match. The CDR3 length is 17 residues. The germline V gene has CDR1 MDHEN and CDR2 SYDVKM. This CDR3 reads CASSFLAGGPNTGELFF. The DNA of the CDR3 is TGTGCCAGCAGTTTTCTAGCGGGAGGGCCGAACACCGGGGAGCTGTTTTTT.

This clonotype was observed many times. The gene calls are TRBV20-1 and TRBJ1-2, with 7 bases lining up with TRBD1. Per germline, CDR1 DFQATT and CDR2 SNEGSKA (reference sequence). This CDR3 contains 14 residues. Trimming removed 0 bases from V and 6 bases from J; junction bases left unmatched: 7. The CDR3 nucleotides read TGCAGTGCTAGAGAGGGACAGTACAGACATGGCTACACCTTC. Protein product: CSAREGQYRHGYTF.

The CDR3 DNA is TGTGCCAGCAGTTACCCCGGTGGGGGGGCCACAGATACGCAGTATTTT. It encodes CASSYPGGGATDTQYF. The rearrangement uses TRBV6-5 and TRBJ2-3; possibly TRBD2 for D (7 bases). Germline CDR1 and CDR2: MNHEY and SVGAGI. CDR3 length: 16 amino acids. The V and J ends lost 2 bases and 2 bases respectively, with 14 bases between them.

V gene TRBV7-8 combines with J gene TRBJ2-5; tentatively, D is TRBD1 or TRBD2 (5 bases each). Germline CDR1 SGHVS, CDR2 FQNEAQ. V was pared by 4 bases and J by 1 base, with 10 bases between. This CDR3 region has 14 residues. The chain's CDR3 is CASSWGTFQETQYF. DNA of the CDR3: TGTGCCAGCAGCTGGGGGACGTTCCAAGAGACCCAGTACTTC. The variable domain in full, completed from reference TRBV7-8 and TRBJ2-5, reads GAGVSQSPRYKVAKRGQDVALRCDPISGHVSLFWYQQALGQGPEFLTYFQNEAQLDKSGLPSDRFFAERPEGSVSTLKIQRTQQEDSAVYLCASSWGTFQETQYFGPGTRLLVL.

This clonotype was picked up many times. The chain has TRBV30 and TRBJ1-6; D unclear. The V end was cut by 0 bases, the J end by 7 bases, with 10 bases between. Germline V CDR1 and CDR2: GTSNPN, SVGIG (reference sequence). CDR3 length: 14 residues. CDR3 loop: CAWSVGWGNSPLHF. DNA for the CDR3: TGTGCCTGGAGTGTAGGGTGGGGAAATTCACCCCTCCACTTT.

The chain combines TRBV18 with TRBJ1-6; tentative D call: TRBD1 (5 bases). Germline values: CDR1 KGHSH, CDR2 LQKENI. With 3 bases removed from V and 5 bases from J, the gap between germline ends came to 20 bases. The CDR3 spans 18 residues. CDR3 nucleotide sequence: TGTGCCAGCTCACCCGCGGGAATGAGGGGCTTCGATAATTCACCCCTCCACTTT. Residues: CASSPAGMRGFDNSPLHF.

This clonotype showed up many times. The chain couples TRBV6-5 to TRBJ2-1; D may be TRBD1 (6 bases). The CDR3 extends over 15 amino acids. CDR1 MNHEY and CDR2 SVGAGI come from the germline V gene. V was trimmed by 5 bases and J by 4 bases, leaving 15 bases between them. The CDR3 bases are TGTGCCAGCAGTAAAGACCGGACAGCTTACAATGAGCAGTTCTTC. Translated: CASSKDRTAYNEQFF.

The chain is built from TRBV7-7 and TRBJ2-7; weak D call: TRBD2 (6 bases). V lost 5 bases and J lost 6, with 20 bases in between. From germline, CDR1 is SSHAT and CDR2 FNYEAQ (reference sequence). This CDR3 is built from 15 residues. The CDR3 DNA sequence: TGTGCCAGCAGCCCGGTTGCGGGATCTCGCGGCGAGCAGTACTTC. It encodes CASSPVAGSRGEQYF.

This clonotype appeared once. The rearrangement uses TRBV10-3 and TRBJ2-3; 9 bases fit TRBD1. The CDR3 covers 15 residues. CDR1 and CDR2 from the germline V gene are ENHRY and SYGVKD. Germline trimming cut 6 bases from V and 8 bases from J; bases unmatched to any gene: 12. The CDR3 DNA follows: TGTGCCATCAGCGTTGGGGGACAGGGCACTGGTACGCAGTATTTT. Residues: CAISVGGQGTGTQYF.

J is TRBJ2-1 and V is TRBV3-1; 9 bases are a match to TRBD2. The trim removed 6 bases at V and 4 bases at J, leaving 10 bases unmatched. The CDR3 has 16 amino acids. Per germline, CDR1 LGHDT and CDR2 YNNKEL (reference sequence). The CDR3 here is CASRDDSGRMYNEQFF. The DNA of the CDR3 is TGTGCCAGCAGAGATGATAGCGGGAGAATGTACAATGAGCAGTTCTTC.